A single sample is the source of the 22 T cell receptor beta chains below, sequenced in a study of OX40 agonist ivuxolimab in advanced cancers. The assay was immunoSEQ multiplex PCR, and TCRdb's table has in-frame clones only and misses some. The sample lists some 90,000 clones, around nine tenths occurring once. Specimen: CD4+ or CD8+ T cells sorted from blood, collected in a trial of the OX40 agonist ivuxolimab. Receptors were obtained from an adult with an advanced solid tumor such as melanoma, head and neck, liver or kidney cancer.

V is TRBV5-8 and J is TRBJ1-1; D not resolved. This CDR3 is 13 amino acids long. V was trimmed by 6 bases and J by 3 bases, leaving 12 bases between them. Germline-derived CDR1 and CDR2 are SGHTS and YDEGEE. Here the CDR3 DNA reads TGTGCCAGCAACCCACCGTATGACACTGAAGCTTTCTTT. Its translation: CASNPPYDTEAFF.

CDR3 loop: CASSQALAGTNTGELFF. The CDR3 DNA is TGCGCCAGCAGCCAAGCCTTAGCGGGGACGAACACCGGGGAGCTGTTTTTT. The rearrangement joins TRBV4-3 to TRBJ2-2; 8 bases map to TRBD2. Trimming took 1 base from V and 0 from J; bases not matched to a gene: 4. The CDR3 extends over 17 amino acids. Germline values: CDR1 LGHNA, CDR2 YSLEER.

The V and J genes are TRBV5-4 and TRBJ2-1; D remains ambiguous. Germline CDR1 SGHNT, CDR2 YYREEE (reference sequence). CDR3 length: 13 residues. Trimming removed 2 bases from V and 4 bases from J, with 7 bases in between. The CDR3 region is CASSFDGYNEQFF. The CDR3, as DNA: TGTGCCAGCAGCTTCGACGGATACAATGAGCAGTTCTTC.

The rearrangement links TRBV10-3 to TRBJ1-4; D uncertain. This CDR3 has 15 amino acids. Germline values: CDR1 ENHRY, CDR2 SYGVKD. V gave up 10 bases and J gave up 0 bases, with 15 bases separating them. CDR3 loop: CATLVQSATNEKLFF. The CDR3 coding sequence is TGTGCCACCTTGGTACAGTCCGCAACTAATGAAAAACTGTTTTTT.

This chain uses TRBV6-6 with TRBJ2-5; 8 nucleotides align to TRBD1. The CDR3 runs to 14 residues. Germline CDR1 is MNHNY and CDR2 is SVGAGI (reference sequence). Trimming took 4 bases from V and 5 from J; bases not matched to a gene: 6. DNA for the CDR3: TGTGCCAGCAGTTTACCAGGGGGCGACGAGACCCAGTACTTC. Its protein is CASSLPGGDETQYF.

The J gene is TRBJ2-1, the V gene TRBV11-3; D perhaps matches TRBD2 (5 bases). CDR3 length: 15 residues. Trimming took off 8 bases at V and 7 bases at J, with 21 bases between the two ends. CDR1 is SGHNT, CDR2 YENEEA, per germline. CDR3: CASQHPSEVMNEQFF. CDR3 sequence (DNA): TGTGCCAGCCAACACCCCTCGGAGGTTATGAATGAGCAGTTCTTC.

The chain links TRBV10-3 to TRBJ2-7; D is uncertain. The CDR3 consists of 16 residues. V shed 3 bases and J shed 1 base, with 16 bases lying between them. Germline lookup yields CDR1 ENHRY and CDR2 SYGVKD. This CDR3 is CAISDVLPDSSYEQYF. CDR3 in DNA: TGTGCCATCAGTGATGTGTTGCCAGACTCATCCTACGAGCAGTACTTC.

The chain carries TRBV2 and TRBJ2-5, with 7 bases that match TRBD2. The J segment lost 2 bases and the V segment lost 8 bases, leaving 14 bases of the junction unmatched. Germline CDR1 is SNHLY and CDR2 is FYNNEI. The CDR3 runs to 16 residues. The CDR3 DNA follows: TGTGCCAGCGCCCGGGTTCGATCGGGAGGACAAGAGACCCAGTACTTC. Translating it yields CASARVRSGGQETQYF.

The V call is TRBV7-2, the J call TRBJ2-7, with 8 bases identical to TRBD1. Germline loops: CDR1 SGHTA, CDR2 FQGNSA. The CDR3 is 13 amino acids. V trimming: 1 base; J trimming: 7 bases; junction bases outside the gene matches: 3. The CDR3 DNA is TGTGCCAGCAGCTTAGTACAGGGGGATGAGCAGTACTTC. It is translated as CASSLVQGDEQYF. The whole variable domain, filled in from reference TRBV7-2 and TRBJ2-7, reads GAGVSQSPSNKVTEKGKDVELRCDPISGHTALYWYRQSLGQGLEFLIYFQGNSAPDKSGLPSDRFSAERTGGSVSTLTIQRTQQEDSAVYLCASSLVQGDEQYFGPGTRLTVT.

This sequence joins TRBV11-3 and TRBJ1-1, with 7 bases lining up with TRBD1. The CDR3 contains 15 residues. The germline V gene encodes CDR1 SGHNT and CDR2 YENEEA. The V segment lost 5 bases and the J segment 4 bases; nucleotides outside the gene matches: 10. The CDR3 spells CASSITGVGGTEAFF. CDR3 coding DNA: TGTGCCAGCAGCATCACAGGGGTGGGGGGCACTGAAGCTTTCTTT.

The rearrangement links TRBV19 to TRBJ2-7; D possibly corresponds to TRBD1 (6 bases). CDR1 is LNHDA, CDR2 SQIVND, per germline (reference sequence). The V and J ends lost 6 bases and 2 bases respectively, with 14 bases between them. This CDR3 has 14 amino acids. The CDR3 sequence: CASSPQGTPYEQYF. In DNA form, the CDR3 reads TGTGCCAGTAGCCCACAGGGAACCCCCTACGAGCAGTACTTC.

This CDR3 reads CASSLTGLSEQFF. CDR3 in DNA: TGCGCCAGCAGCCTTACAGGGTTAAGTGAGCAGTTCTTC. The chain carries TRBV4-3 and TRBJ2-1; maybe TRBD1 (6 bases). The CDR3 contains 13 residues. V lost 4 bases and J lost 9, with 13 bases in between. Germline CDR1 LGHNA, CDR2 YSLEER.

V is TRBV6-1 and J is TRBJ1-5; D unresolved. V lost 6 bases, J lost 9 bases, and 9 bases lay in between. Germline CDR1 reads MNHNS; CDR2 reads SASEGT. The CDR3 has 11 amino acids. In DNA, the CDR3 is TGTGCCAGCAGCGGTACCCCGCCCCAGCATTTT. Residues: CASSGTPPQHF.

The chain links TRBV29-1 to TRBJ2-7; the match to TRBD1 covers 9 bases. The ends lost 3 bases at V and 3 bases at J; junction bases unmatched: 9. CDR3 length: 15 amino acids. Germline V gene lookup returns CDR1 SQVTM and CDR2 ANQGSEA. The CDR3, as DNA: TGCAGCGTTGAGCCAGCTACAGGGGGCGACTACGAGCAGTACTTC. It encodes CSVEPATGGDYEQYF.

This chain connects TRBV7-8 to TRBJ1-2; possible D gene TRBD1, 5 bases. The CDR3 runs to 17 residues. Trimming pared 1 base from V and 8 bases from J, leaving 23 bases between. The germline CDR1 and CDR2 sequences are SGHVS and FQNEAQ. Written as DNA, the CDR3 is TGTGCCAGCAGCTTAGAACTGCCCGGGACCACGGCCGGAGGCTACACCTTC. It yields the protein CASSLELPGTTAGGYTF. Drawing the rest from reference TRBV7-8 and TRBJ1-2, the complete variable domain is GAGVSQSPRYKVAKRGQDVALRCDPISGHVSLFWYQQALGQGPEFLTYFQNEAQLDKSGLPSDRFFAERPEGSVSTLKIQRTQQEDSAVYLCASSLELPGTTAGGYTFGSGTRLTVV.

The V call is TRBV29-1, the J call TRBJ1-2; 11 bases agree with TRBD1. Germline V CDR1 and CDR2: SQVTM, ANQGSEA. The CDR3 length is 12 residues. V dropped 7 bases and J dropped 5; count of bases not matched to a gene: 3. This CDR3 is CSAGQGAYGYTF. CDR3 in DNA: TGCAGCGCCGGACAGGGGGCTTATGGCTACACCTTC.

The CDR3 DNA follows: TGCGCCAGCAGCCAAGCAGGAGGCGGGAGCTGGACGAATGAGCAGTTCTTC. Its translation is CASSQAGGGSWTNEQFF. The rearrangement joins TRBV4-3 to TRBJ2-1, with TRBD2 matching over 7 bases. Germline CDR1 reads LGHNA; CDR2 reads YSLEER. The CDR3 covers 17 residues. V lost 1 base to trimming and J lost 7 bases; unmatched junction nucleotides: 13.

This sequence joins TRBV4-1 and TRBJ1-4; D is unresolved. CDR1 and CDR2 from the germline V gene are MGHRA and YSYEKL. V lost 4 bases to trimming and J lost 8 bases, with 17 bases between them. The CDR3 contains 15 residues. The CDR3 loop reads CASSRLDAAREKLFF. The DNA for the CDR3 is TGCGCCAGCAGCCGGTTAGACGCGGCGCGGGAAAAACTGTTTTTT.

The gene calls are TRBV11-2 and TRBJ2-1; D is perhaps TRBD2 (5 bases). This CDR3 is built from 13 residues. V was cut by 1 base and J by 5 bases, with 6 bases left in between. CDR1 and CDR2 from the germline V gene are SGHAT and FQNNGV. The CDR3 DNA reads as TGTGCCAGCAGCTTAGGAGCGGACAATGAGCAGTTCTTC. The encoded protein is CASSLGADNEQFF.

This clone was detected only once. The gene calls are TRBV11-3 and TRBJ2-7; D unclear. Germline-derived CDR1 and CDR2 are SGHNT and YENEEA. This CDR3 comprises 13 residues. V lost 5 bases and J 4 bases, leaving 12 bases between the germline ends. CDR3 nucleotides: TGTGCCAGCAGCCCGCATCTAGAGTACGAGCAGTACTTC. Amino acid sequence: CASSPHLEYEQYF. Supplemented by reference TRBV11-3 and TRBJ2-7, the full variable domain reads EAGVVQSPRYKIIEKKQPVAFWCNPISGHNTLYWYLQNLGQGPELLIRYENEEAVDDSQLPKDRFSAERLKGVDSTLKIQPAELGDSAVYLCASSPHLEYEQYFGPGTRLTVT.

The chain has TRBV7-2 and TRBJ2-7, with 13 bases aligning to TRBD2. Germline assignment: CDR1 SGHTA and CDR2 FQGNSA. This CDR3 spans 17 amino acids. The V segment lost 9 bases and the J segment 2 bases; nucleotides outside the gene matches: 13. The CDR3 reads CARTERTSGSLAYEQYF. CDR3 coding DNA: TGTGCCAGAACAGAGAGGACTAGCGGGAGTCTCGCCTACGAGCAGTACTTC.

This chain uses TRBV30 with TRBJ2-7; D is possibly TRBD1 (6 bases). From germline, CDR1 is GTSNPN and CDR2 SVGIG (reference sequence). This CDR3 spans 13 amino acids. V was shortened by 1 base and J by 3 bases, with 10 bases between the two germline ends. DNA for the CDR3: TGTGCCTGGAGTGCAGGGGAAAGCTACGAGCAGTACTTC. Translation: CAWSAGESYEQYF.